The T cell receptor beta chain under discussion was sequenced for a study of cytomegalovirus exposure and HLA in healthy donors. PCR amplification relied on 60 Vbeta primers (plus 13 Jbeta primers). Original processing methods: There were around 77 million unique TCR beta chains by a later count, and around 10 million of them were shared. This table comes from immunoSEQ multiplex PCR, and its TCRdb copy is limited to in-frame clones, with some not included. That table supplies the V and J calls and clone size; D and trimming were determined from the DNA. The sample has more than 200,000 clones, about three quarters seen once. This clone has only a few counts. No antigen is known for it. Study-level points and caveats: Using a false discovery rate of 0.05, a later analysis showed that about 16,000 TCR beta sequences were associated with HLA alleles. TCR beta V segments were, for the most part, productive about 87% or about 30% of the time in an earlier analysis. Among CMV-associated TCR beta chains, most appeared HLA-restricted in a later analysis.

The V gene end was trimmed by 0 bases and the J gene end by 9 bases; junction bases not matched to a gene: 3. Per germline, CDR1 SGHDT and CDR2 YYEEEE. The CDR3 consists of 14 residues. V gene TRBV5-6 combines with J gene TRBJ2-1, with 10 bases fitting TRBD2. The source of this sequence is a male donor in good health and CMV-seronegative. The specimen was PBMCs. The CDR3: CASSLGLAGVEQFF. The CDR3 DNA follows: TGTGCCAGCAGCTTGGGGCTAGCGGGAGTTGAGCAGTTCTTC.